This is a list of T cell receptor beta chains from one sample in a study of blood T cells in healthy people across ages. TCRdb reanalysed the 5' RACE reads using MiXCR and keeps one entry per CDR3 protein. The table includes around 800,000 distinct CDR3 sequences, roughly 25% detected once. These sequences were also reported in another study, on T cells of mothers and their children.

Sequencing was done on a sample of blood. Receptor source: a boy under 18 in good health. The CDR3 runs from the conserved cysteine through the conserved F or W. A D gene is named only where the DNA matches it firmly. Expanded clones get a size class; other rows say once, few or many, or leave the size out.

j_call clone_size d_call v_call cdr3_aa
NA NA TRBD2 TRBV9 CASSLGTSPAHEQFF
TRBJ1-2 NA TRBD1 TRBV2 CASRRDREYGYTF
TRBJ1-1 few NA TRBV11-1 CASSSSFGTEAFF
TRBJ2-4 NA NA TRBV12-3/TRBV12-4 CASSPDVTAPQYF
TRBJ1-2 NA TRBD1 TRBV29-1 CSVEGGQQLANYGYTF
TRBJ2-5 NA TRBD2 TRBV20-1 CSASSGGHQETQYF
TRBJ1-2 few NA TRBV29-1 CSVEGYYGYTF
TRBJ1-1 NA NA TRBV7-7 CASSLVLLFQGATPNTEAFF
TRBJ1-2 few TRBD1 TRBV5-1 CASSLSGQGNGYTF
TRBJ1-2 few NA TRBV12-3/TRBV12-4 CASSLGQNLNYGYTF
TRBJ2-4 NA TRBD2 TRBV13 CASKLRGGGIQYF
TRBJ2-7 NA TRBD1 TRBV5-1 CASSFRDSTYEQYF
TRBJ2-2 NA NA TRBV5-1 CASSLGVSETGELFF
TRBJ2-7 NA NA TRBV6-1 CASRSMGQISYEQYF
TRBJ2-1 many TRBD1 TRBV12-3/TRBV12-4 CASSHLRGSSYNEQFF
TRBJ2-5 NA TRBD2 TRBV7-9 CATPGRPGLNVETQYF
TRBJ2-1 NA TRBD1 TRBV5-1 CASSSIGTGDPQFF
TRBJ2-2 few NA TRBV4-2 CASSRTVDRSTGELFF
TRBJ2-6 many NA TRBV27 CASSPTPGAGANVLTF
TRBJ1-5 few NA TRBV6-5 CASSYHSGVAASNQPQHF
TRBJ1-1 few NA TRBV7-2 CASSWAVETEAFF
TRBJ1-5 few TRBD1 TRBV20-1 CSAGGTANQPQHF
TRBJ2-3 NA TRBD1 TRBV12-3/TRBV12-4 CASSPRDRRTDTQYF
TRBJ1-4 few TRBD1 TRBV20-1 CSARGVGQGAPNEKLFF
TRBJ2-5 few NA TRBV27 CASSPGFGRQETQYF
TRBJ1-2 NA TRBD1 TRBV24-1 CATSVRDRALGYGYTF
TRBJ2-7 NA TRBD2 TRBV6-2/TRBV6-3 CASTSRGGYYEQYF
TRBJ1-3 NA TRBD1 TRBV11-2 CASSFGSGGTGNTIYF
NA NA TRBD2 TRBV4-1 CASSQDGSNSGGNEQFF
TRBJ1-3 many NA TRBV9 CASSESGGSGNTIYF
NA few NA TRBV5-5 CASSLESERFYNEQFF
TRBJ2-4 NA NA TRBV6-2/TRBV6-3 CASSFRTEKNIPYF
TRBJ2-5 few NA TRBV7-9 CASSSRTRRSGKETQYF
TRBJ2-2 NA NA TRBV5-1 CASSLEGMTEFTGELFF
NA NA TRBD2 TRBV5-1 CASSLERGVYNEQFF
NA few NA TRBV5-1 CASGGTNRGSFYEQYF
TRBJ1-5 once NA TRBV6-2/TRBV6-3 CASRTTRGLGPQHF
TRBJ2-2 few NA TRBV29-1 CSVGQVEELFF
NA few NA TRBV28 CASSLLSTSLETQYF
TRBJ1-5 NA NA TRBV4-2 CASSQDRANQPQHF